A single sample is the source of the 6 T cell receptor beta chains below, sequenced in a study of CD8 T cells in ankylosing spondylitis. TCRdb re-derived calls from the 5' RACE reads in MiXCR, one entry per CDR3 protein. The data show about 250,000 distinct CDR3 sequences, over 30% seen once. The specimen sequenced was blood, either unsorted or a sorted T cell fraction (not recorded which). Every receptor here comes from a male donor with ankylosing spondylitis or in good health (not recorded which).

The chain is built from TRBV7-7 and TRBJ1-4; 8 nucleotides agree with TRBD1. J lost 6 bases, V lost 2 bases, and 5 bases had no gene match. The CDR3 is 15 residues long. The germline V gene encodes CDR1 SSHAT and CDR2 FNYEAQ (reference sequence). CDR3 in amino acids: CASSLSSGGDEKLFF. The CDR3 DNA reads TGTGCCAGCAGCTTATCTTCAGGGGGCGATGAAAAACTGTTTTTT. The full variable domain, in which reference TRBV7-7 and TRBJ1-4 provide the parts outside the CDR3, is GAGVSQSPRYKVTKRGQDVTLRCDPISSHATLYWYQQALGQGPEFLTYFNYEAQPDKSGLPSDRFSAERPEGSISTLTIQRTEQRDSAMYRCASSLSSGGDEKLFFGSGTQLSVL.

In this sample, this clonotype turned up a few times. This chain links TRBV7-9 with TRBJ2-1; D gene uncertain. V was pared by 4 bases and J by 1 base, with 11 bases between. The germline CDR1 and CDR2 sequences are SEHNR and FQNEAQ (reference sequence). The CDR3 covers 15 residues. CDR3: CASSSVVASYNEQFF. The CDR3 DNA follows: TGTGCCAGCAGCTCTGTGGTGGCGTCCTACAATGAGCAGTTCTTC.

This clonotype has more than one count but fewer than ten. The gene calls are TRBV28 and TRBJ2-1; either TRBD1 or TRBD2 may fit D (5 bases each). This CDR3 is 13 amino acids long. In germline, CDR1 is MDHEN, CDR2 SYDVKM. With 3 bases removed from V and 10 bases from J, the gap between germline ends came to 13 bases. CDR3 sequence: CASSFGAVGEQFF. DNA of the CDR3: TGTGCCAGCAGTTTCGGGGCGGTCGGGGAGCAGTTCTTC.

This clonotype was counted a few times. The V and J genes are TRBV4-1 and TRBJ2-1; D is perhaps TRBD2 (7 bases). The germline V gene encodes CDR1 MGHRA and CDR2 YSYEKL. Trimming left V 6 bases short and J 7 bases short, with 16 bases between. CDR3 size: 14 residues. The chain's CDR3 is CASSFTGGGNEQFF. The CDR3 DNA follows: TGCGCCAGCAGTTTTACGGGGGGCGGGAATGAGCAGTTCTTC.

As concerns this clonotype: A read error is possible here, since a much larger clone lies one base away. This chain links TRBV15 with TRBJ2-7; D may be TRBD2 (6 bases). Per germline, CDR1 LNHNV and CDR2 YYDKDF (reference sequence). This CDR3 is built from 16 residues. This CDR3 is CATSRAVGGPSYQQYF. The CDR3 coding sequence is TGTGCCACCAGCAGAGCCGTGGGGGGTCCCTCCTACCAGCAGTACTTC.

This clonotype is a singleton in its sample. The CDR3 nucleotides are TGTGCCAGCAGCTGGGGGACAGGGGGCTACGAGCAGTACTTC. Amino acids: CASSWGTGGYEQYF. The chain is built from TRBV5-6 and TRBJ2-7, with 11 bases lining up with TRBD1. Germline CDR1 SGHDT, CDR2 YYEEEE. The V gene end was trimmed by 3 bases and the J gene end by 3 bases; junction bases not matched to a gene: 2. This CDR3 comprises 14 residues.